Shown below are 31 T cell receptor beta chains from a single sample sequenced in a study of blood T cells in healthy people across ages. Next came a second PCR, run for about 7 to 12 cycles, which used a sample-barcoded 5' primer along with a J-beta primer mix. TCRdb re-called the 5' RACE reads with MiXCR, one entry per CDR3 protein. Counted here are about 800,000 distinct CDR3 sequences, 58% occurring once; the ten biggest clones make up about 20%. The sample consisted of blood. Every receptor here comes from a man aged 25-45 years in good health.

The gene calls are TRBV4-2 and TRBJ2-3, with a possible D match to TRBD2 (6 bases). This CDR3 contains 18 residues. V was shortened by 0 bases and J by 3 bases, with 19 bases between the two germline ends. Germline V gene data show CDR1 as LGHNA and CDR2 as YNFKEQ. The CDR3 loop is CASSQEAGSGLHTDTQYF. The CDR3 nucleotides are TGTGCCAGCAGCCAAGAAGCGGGTAGCGGACTCCATACAGATACGCAGTATTTT.

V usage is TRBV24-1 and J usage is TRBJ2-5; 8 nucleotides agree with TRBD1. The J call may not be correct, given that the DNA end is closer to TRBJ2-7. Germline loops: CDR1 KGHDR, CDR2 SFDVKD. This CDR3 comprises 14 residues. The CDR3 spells CATSDPDRASEQYF. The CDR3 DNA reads TGTGCCACCAGTGACCCGGACAGGGCTAGCGAGCAGTACTTC.

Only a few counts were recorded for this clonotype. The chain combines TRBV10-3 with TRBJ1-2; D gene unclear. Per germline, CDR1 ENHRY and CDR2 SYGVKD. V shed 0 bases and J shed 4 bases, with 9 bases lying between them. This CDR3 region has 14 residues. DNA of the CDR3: TGTGCCATCAGTGAGTCCGAGGGCATCTATGGCTACACCTTC. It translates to CAISESEGIYGYTF.

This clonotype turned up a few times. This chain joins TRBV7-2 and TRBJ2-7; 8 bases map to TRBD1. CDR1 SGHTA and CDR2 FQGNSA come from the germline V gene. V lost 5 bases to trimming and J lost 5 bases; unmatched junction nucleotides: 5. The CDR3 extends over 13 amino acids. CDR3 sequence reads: CASSRRTGNEQYF. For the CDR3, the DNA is TGTGCCAGCAGCAGGAGGACAGGGAACGAGCAGTACTTC.

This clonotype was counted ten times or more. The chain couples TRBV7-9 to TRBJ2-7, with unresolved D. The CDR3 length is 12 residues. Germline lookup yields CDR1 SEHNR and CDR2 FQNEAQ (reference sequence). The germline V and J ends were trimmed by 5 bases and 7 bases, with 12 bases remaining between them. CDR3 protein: CASSTGPLEQYF. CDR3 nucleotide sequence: TGTGCCAGCAGCACCGGGCCCTTGGAGCAGTACTTC. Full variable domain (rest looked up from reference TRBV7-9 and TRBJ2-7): DTGVSQNPRHKITKRGQNVTFRCDPISEHNRLYWYRQTLGQGPEFLTYFQNEAQLEKSRLLSDRFSAERPKGSFSTLEIQRTEQGDSAMYLCASSTGPLEQYFGPGTRLTVT.

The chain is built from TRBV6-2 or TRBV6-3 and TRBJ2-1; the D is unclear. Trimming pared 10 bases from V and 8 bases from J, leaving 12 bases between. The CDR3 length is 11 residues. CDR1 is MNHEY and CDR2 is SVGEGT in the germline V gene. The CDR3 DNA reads TGTGCCACCCTTGGGCCGTATGAGCAGTTCTTC. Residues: CATLGPYEQFF.

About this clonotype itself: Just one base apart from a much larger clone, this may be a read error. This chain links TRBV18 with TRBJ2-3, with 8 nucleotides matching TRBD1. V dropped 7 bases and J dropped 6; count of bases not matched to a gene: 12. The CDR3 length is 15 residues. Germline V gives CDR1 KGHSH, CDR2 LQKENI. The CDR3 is CASFGTGANSDTQYF. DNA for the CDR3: TGTGCCAGCTTTGGGACAGGTGCTAATAGTGATACGCAGTATTTT.

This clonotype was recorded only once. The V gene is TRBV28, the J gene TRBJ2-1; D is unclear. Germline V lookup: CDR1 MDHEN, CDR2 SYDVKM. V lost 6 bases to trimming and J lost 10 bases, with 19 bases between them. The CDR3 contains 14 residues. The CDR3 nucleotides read TGTGCCAGCAGGACCCCCGGAGTCACGTACGAGCAGTTCTTC. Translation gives CASRTPGVTYEQFF.

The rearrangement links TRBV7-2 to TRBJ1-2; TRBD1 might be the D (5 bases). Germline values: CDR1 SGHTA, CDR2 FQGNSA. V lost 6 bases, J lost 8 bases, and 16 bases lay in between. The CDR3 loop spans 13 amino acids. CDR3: CASSSSSRTGYTF. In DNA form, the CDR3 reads TGTGCCAGCAGTTCAAGCTCAAGGACAGGCTACACCTTC.

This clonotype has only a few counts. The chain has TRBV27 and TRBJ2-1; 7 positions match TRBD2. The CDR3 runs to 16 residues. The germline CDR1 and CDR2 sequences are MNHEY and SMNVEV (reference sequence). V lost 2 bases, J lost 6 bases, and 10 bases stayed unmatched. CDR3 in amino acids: CASSLQGGAGVNEQFF. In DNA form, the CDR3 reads TGTGCCAGCAGTTTACAGGGAGGGGCGGGAGTCAATGAGCAGTTCTTC.

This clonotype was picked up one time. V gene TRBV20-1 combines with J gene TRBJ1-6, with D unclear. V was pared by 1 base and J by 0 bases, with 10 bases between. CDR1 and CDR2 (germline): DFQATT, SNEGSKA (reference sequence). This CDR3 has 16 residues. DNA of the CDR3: TGCAGTGCTAGAGCCTTTGTGAGCTCCTATAATTCACCCCTCCACTTT. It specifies CSARAFVSSYNSPLHF.

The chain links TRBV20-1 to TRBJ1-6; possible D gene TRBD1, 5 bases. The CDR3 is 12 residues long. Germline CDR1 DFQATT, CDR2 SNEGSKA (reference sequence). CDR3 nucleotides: TGCAGCCTTAGGGAGGACACTTCACCCCTCCACTTT. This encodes CSLREDTSPLHF.

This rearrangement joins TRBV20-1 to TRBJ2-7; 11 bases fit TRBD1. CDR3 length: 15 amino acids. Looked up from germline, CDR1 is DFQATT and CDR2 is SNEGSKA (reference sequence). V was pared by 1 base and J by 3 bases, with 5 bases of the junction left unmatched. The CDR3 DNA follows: TGCAGTGCTAGAGGCGGGGACAGGGGGATCTACGAGCAGTACTTC. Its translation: CSARGGDRGIYEQYF.

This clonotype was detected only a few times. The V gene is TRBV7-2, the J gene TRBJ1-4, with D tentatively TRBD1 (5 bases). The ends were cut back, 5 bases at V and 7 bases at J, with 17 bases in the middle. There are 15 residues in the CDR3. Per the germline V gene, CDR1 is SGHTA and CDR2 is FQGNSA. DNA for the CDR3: TGTGCCAGCAGCCTCAACAGTGTTACAGGTGAAAAACTGTTTTTT. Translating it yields CASSLNSVTGEKLFF.

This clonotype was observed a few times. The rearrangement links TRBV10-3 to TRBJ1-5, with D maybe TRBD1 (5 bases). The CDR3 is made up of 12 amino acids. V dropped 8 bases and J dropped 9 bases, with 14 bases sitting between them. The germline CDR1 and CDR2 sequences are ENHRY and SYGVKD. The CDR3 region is CAIGTPEGPQHF. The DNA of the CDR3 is TGTGCCATCGGGACCCCTGAGGGGCCCCAGCATTTT.

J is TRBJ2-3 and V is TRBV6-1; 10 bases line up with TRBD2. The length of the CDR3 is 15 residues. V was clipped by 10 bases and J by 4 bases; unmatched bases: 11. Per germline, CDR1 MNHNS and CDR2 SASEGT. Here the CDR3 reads CATVRGAGGSDTQYF. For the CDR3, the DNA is TGTGCCACGGTTCGGGGAGCGGGAGGGTCAGATACGCAGTATTTT.

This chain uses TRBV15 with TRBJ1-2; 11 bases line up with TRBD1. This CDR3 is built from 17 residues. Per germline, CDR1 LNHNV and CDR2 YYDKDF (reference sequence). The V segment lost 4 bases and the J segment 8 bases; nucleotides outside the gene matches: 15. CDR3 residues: CATSNLAPGQGAKGYTF. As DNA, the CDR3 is TGTGCCACCAGCAACCTCGCTCCCGGACAGGGGGCAAAAGGCTACACCTTC.

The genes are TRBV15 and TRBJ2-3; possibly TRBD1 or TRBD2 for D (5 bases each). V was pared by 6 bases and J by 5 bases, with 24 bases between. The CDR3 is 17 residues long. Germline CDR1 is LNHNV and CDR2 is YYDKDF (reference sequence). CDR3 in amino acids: CATRPIGARRGRDTQYF. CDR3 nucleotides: TGTGCCACCAGACCGATCGGGGCGCGAAGGGGCAGAGATACGCAGTATTTT.

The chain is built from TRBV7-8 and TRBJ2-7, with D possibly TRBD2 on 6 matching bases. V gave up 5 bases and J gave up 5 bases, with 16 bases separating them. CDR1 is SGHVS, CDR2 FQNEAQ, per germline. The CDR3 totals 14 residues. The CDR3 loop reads CASSLRAGPHEQYF. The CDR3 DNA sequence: TGTGCCAGCAGCCTAAGGGCGGGACCCCACGAGCAGTACTTC.

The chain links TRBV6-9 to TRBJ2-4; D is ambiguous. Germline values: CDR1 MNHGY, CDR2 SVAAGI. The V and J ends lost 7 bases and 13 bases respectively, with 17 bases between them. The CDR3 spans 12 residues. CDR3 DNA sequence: TGTGCCAGCACCTGTAGTTCCTACAAGCAGTACTTC. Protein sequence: CASTCSSYKQYF.

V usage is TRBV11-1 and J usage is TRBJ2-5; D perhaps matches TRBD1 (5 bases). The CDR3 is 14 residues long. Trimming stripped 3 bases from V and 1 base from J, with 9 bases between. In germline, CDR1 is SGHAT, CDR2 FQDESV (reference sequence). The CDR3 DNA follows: TGTGCCAGCAGCTTCGGACACGGCCAAGAGACCCAGTACTTC. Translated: CASSFGHGQETQYF.

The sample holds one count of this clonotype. This chain's CDR3 is CAWSVAGGLRETQYF. In DNA, the CDR3 is TGTGCCTGGAGCGTAGCGGGGGGGCTTAGGGAGACCCAGTACTTC. The chain carries TRBV30 and TRBJ2-7, with 11 positions matching TRBD2. Matching the DNA end better, TRBJ2-5 makes the J call doubtful. Germline CDR1 GTSNPN, CDR2 SVGIG (reference sequence). The CDR3 spans 15 residues.

CDR3 sequence reads: CASSLNRDTQYF. CDR3 DNA sequence: TGTGCCAGCAGTTTGAACAGAGATACGCAGTATTTT. This chain connects TRBV12-3 or TRBV12-4 to TRBJ2-3; D is ambiguous. This CDR3 is 12 amino acids long. Deletions cut 3 bases from V and 5 bases from J, with 6 bases between.

CDR3 coding DNA: TGTGCCAGCAGTTACAAGGGGAGAAATTCACCCCTCCACTTT. It translates to CASSYKGRNSPLHF. This chain joins TRBV6-5 and TRBJ1-6; D might be TRBD1 (5 bases). The CDR3 has 14 amino acids. V lost 2 bases and J 7 bases, leaving 9 bases between the germline ends. Germline lookup yields CDR1 MNHEY and CDR2 SVGAGI.

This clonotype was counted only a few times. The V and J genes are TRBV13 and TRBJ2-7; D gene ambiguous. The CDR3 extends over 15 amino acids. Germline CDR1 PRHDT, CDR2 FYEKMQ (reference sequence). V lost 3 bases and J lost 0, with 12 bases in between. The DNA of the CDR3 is TGTGCCAGCAGCTTCGGCAGGACCAACTCCTACGAGCAGTACTTC. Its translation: CASSFGRTNSYEQYF.

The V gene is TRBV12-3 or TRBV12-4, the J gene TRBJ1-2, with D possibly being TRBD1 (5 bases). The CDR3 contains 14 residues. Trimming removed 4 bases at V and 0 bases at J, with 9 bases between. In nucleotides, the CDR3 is TGTGCCAGCAGTTCGACAGCCGCTAACTATGGCTACACCTTC. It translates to CASSSTAANYGYTF.

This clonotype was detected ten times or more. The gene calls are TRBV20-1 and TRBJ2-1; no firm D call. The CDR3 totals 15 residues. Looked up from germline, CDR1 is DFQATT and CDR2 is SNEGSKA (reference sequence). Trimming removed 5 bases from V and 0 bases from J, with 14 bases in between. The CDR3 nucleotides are TGCAGTGCTCGGCCCTGGGATAGCTCCTACAATGAGCAGTTCTTC. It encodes CSARPWDSSYNEQFF.

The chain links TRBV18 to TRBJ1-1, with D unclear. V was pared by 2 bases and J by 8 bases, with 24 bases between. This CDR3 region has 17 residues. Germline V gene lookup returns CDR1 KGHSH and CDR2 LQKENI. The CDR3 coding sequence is TGTGCCAGCTCACCAAATCAATTGACCGAATGGGTACAAGAAGCTTTCTTT. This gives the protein CASSPNQLTEWVQEAFF.

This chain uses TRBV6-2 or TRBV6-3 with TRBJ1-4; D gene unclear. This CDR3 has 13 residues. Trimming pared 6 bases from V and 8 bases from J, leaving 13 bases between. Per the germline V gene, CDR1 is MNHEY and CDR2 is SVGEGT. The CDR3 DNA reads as TGTGCCAGCAGCCCCGGGATAGAGGAAAAACTGTTTTTT. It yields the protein CASSPGIEEKLFF.

This CDR3 is CASSYGGTGRETQYF. The DNA for the CDR3 is TGTGCCAGCAGTTACGGCGGGACAGGCCGAGAGACCCAGTACTTC. The chain joins TRBV6-5 to TRBJ2-5, with 8 positions matching TRBD1. The junction had 6 bases not matched to a gene; V was cut back by 2 bases and J by 4 bases. This CDR3 spans 15 amino acids. CDR1 and CDR2 from the germline V gene are MNHEY and SVGAGI.

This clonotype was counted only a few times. As DNA, the CDR3 is TGTGCCAGCAGTGAATTTCGGGAAGCCAAAAACATTCAGTACTTC. Translated: CASSEFREAKNIQYF. The chain carries TRBV25-1 and TRBJ2-4; D is perhaps TRBD2 (5 bases). This CDR3 region has 15 residues. The V end lost 1 base, the J end lost 0 bases, and 7 bases lay between the germline ends. Germline CDR1 MGHDK, CDR2 SYGVNS.